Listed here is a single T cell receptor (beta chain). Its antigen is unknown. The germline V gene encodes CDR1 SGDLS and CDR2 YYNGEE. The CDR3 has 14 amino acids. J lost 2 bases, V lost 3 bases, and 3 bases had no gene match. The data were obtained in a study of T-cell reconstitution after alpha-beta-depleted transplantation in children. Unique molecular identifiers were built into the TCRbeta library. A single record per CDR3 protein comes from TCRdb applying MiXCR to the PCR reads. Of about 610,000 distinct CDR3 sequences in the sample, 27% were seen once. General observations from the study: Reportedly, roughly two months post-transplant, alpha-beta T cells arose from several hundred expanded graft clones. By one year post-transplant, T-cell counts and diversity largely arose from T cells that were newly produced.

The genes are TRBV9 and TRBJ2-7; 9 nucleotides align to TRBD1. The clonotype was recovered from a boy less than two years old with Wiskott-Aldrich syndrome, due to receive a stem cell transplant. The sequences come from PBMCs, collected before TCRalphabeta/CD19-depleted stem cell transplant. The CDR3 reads CASSERDRAYEQYF. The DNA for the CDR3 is TGTGCCAGCAGCGAACGGGACAGGGCCTACGAGCAGTACTTC.